One sample yielded the 28 T cell receptor beta chains listed below, sequenced in a study of OX40 agonist ivuxolimab in advanced cancers. Libraries were prepared by immunoSEQ multiplex PCR; TCRdb keeps only in-frame clonotypes and omits some of them. Of some 60,000 clones listed, roughly 90% are singletons. The specimen was CD4+ or CD8+ T cells sorted from blood, collected in a trial of the OX40 agonist ivuxolimab. These receptors all come from an adult with an advanced solid tumor such as melanoma, head and neck, liver or kidney cancer.

The rearrangement uses TRBV19 and TRBJ2-3; 8 nucleotides align to TRBD1. V lost 3 bases and J lost 3; bases outside the gene matches: 8. The CDR3 length is 16 residues. Per the germline V gene, CDR1 is LNHDA and CDR2 is SQIVND (reference sequence). This chain's CDR3 is CASSIPPQGETDTQYF. The CDR3 DNA sequence: TGTGCCAGTAGTATCCCCCCACAGGGGGAGACAGATACGCAGTATTTT.

In this sample, this clone turned up once. V usage is TRBV27 and J usage is TRBJ1-2; 7 bases map to TRBD1. The CDR3 runs 15 residues. The trim removed 0 bases at V and 3 bases at J, leaving 4 bases unmatched. Germline V gene data show CDR1 as MNHEY and CDR2 as SMNVEV (reference sequence). CDR3: CASSLSGQVDYGYTF. The DNA for the CDR3 is TGTGCCAGCAGTTTATCCGGACAGGTCGACTATGGCTACACCTTC.

The chain links TRBV28 to TRBJ2-3; 9 nucleotides align to TRBD2. This CDR3 comprises 15 residues. V lost 5 bases and J lost 1; bases outside the gene matches: 4. Germline CDR1 MDHEN, CDR2 SYDVKM. CDR3 sequence (DNA): TGTGCCAGCAGTCCGCGGGGGGGCGGCACAGATACGCAGTATTTT. It specifies CASSPRGGGTDTQYF. The whole variable domain, remainder taken from reference TRBV28 and TRBJ2-3, is DVKVTQSSRYLVKRTGEKVFLECVQDMDHENMFWYRQDPGLGLRLIYFSYDVKMKEKGDIPEGYSVSREKKERFSLILESASTNQTSMYLCASSPRGGGTDTQYFGPGTRLTVL.

The rearrangement joins TRBV14 to TRBJ2-1; TRBD2 agrees at 10 bases. The CDR3 is 16 amino acids. Trimming at V came to 0 bases and at J to 12 bases, leaving 11 bases not matched to a gene. CDR1 is SGHDN and CDR2 is FVKESK in the germline V gene. The CDR3 DNA is TGTGCCAGCAGCCAAGATTGGTTAGCGGGGGGCCCTGGGCAGTTCTTC. This sequence encodes CASSQDWLAGGPGQFF. Based on the CDR3 plus reference TRBV14 and TRBJ2-1, the full variable domain is EAGVTQFPSHSVIEKGQTVTLRCDPISGHDNLYWYRRVMGKEIKFLLHFVKESKQDESGMPNNRFLAERTGGTYSTLKVQPAELEDSGVYFCASSQDWLAGGPGQFFGPGTRLTVL.

The V call is TRBV6-1, the J call TRBJ1-1; possibly TRBD1 for D (6 bases). Germline V gene lookup returns CDR1 MNHNS and CDR2 SASEGT. V was pared by 6 bases and J by 1 base, with 15 bases between. This CDR3 has 15 residues. The CDR3: CASREHQGSNTEAFF. The DNA for the CDR3 is TGTGCCAGCAGGGAGCACCAGGGGTCGAACACTGAAGCTTTCTTT.

The chain has TRBV19 and TRBJ1-2; D unclear. The CDR3 has 12 residues. Per germline, CDR1 LNHDA and CDR2 SQIVND (reference sequence). V lost 1 base and J lost 3, with 3 bases in between. The CDR3 region has the DNA TGTGCCAGTAGTATAGGGGACTATGGCTACACCTTC. This gives the protein CASSIGDYGYTF.

The chain recombines TRBV2 with TRBJ2-3, with unresolved D. V was cut by 3 bases and J by 3 bases, with 10 bases left in between. This CDR3 has 14 amino acids. Germline CDR1 is SNHLY and CDR2 is FYNNEI. CDR3 sequence: CASSEDGGTDTQYF. CDR3 DNA sequence: TGTGCCAGCAGTGAGGATGGTGGGACAGATACGCAGTATTTT.

The chain links TRBV7-9 to TRBJ2-7; possibly TRBD1 or TRBD2 for D (5 bases each). The CDR3 is made up of 16 amino acids. V gave up 0 bases and J gave up 2 bases, with 14 bases separating them. CDR1 SEHNR and CDR2 FQNEAQ come from the germline V gene (reference sequence). The CDR3 sequence: CASSLAQGPDPYEQYF. The CDR3 DNA is TGTGCCAGCAGCTTAGCGCAGGGACCGGACCCCTACGAGCAGTACTTC.

This chain connects TRBV4-2 to TRBJ2-7; D gene unclear. V was trimmed by 1 base and J by 2 bases, leaving 9 bases between them. Germline assignment: CDR1 LGHNA and CDR2 YNFKEQ. The CDR3 totals 14 residues. The CDR3 sequence: CASSQGHLPYEQYF. CDR3 coding DNA: TGTGCCAGCAGCCAAGGACACCTCCCCTACGAGCAGTACTTC.

The CDR3 is CASSESGTYNSPLHF. CDR3 DNA: TGTGCCAGCAGCGAATCCGGGACCTATAATTCACCCCTCCACTTT. The V call is TRBV9, the J call TRBJ1-6; D is unclear. The V end was cut by 3 bases, the J end by 2 bases, with 9 bases between. This CDR3 has 15 residues. Germline CDR1 reads SGDLS; CDR2 reads YYNGEE.

The chain is built from TRBV19 and TRBJ2-5; D is ambiguous. The V end lost 1 base, the J end lost 0 bases, and 6 bases lay between the germline ends. Germline CDR1 reads LNHDA; CDR2 reads SQIVND (reference sequence). This CDR3 has 14 residues. CDR3 nucleotide sequence: TGTGCCAGTAGTATAGTCGCCTACCAAGAGACCCAGTACTTC. Protein product: CASSIVAYQETQYF.

V and J are TRBV9 and TRBJ1-1; no definite D call. Trimming removed 3 bases from V and 0 bases from J, with 21 bases in between. CDR3 size: 18 residues. Per germline, CDR1 SGDLS and CDR2 YYNGEE. The CDR3: CASSGGGGELTLNTEAFF. CDR3 coding DNA: TGTGCCAGCAGCGGCGGCGGAGGAGAACTTACCCTGAACACTGAAGCTTTCTTT.

DNA of the CDR3: TGTGCCAGCAGCCCCGGGGGCGGGGGCAATGAGCAGTTCTTC. Translating it yields CASSPGGGGNEQFF. The chain joins TRBV7-3 to TRBJ2-1; tentative D call: TRBD2 (7 bases). This CDR3 comprises 14 residues. The germline gives CDR1 SGHTA, CDR2 FQGTGA. With 5 bases removed from V and 6 bases from J, the gap between germline ends came to 14 bases. The full variable domain, with the rest looked up from reference TRBV7-3 and TRBJ2-1, is GAGVSQTPSNKVTEKGKYVELRCDPISGHTALYWYRQSLGQGPEFLIYFQGTGAADDSGLPNDRFFAVRPEGSVSTLKIQRTERGDSAVYLCASSPGGGGNEQFFGPGTRLTVL.

The V gene is TRBV19, the J gene TRBJ2-7; possibly TRBD1 for D (6 bases). V was pared by 5 bases and J by 4 bases, with 18 bases between. Germline-derived CDR1 and CDR2 are LNHDA and SQIVND (reference sequence). The CDR3 length is 15 residues. This chain's CDR3 is CASSLTTGLGYEQYF. The CDR3 DNA reads TGTGCCAGTAGTCTAACGACAGGACTCGGGTACGAGCAGTACTTC.

The rearrangement links TRBV5-1 to TRBJ2-2; D might be TRBD1 (5 bases). Trimming removed 4 bases from V and 1 base from J, with 14 bases in between. This CDR3 has 16 amino acids. CDR1 SGHRS and CDR2 YFSETQ come from the germline V gene. CDR3 residues: CASSPFVGQNTGELFF. The CDR3 DNA follows: TGCGCCAGCAGCCCCTTTGTCGGACAGAACACCGGGGAGCTGTTTTTT. Together with reference TRBV5-1 and TRBJ2-2, the CDR3 gives the full variable domain: KAGVTQTPRYLIKTRGQQVTLSCSPISGHRSVSWYQQTPGQGLQFLFEYFSETQRNKGNFPGRFSGRQFSNSRSEMNVSTLELGDSALYLCASSPFVGQNTGELFFGEGSRLTVL.

J is TRBJ2-2 and V is TRBV15; D unclear. The CDR3 loop spans 14 amino acids. CDR1 LNHNV and CDR2 YYDKDF come from the germline V gene (reference sequence). Trimming stripped 1 base from V and 2 bases from J, with 5 bases between. CDR3 sequence: CATSRGGNTGELFF. The CDR3 nucleotides read TGTGCCACCAGCAGAGGGGGTAACACCGGGGAGCTGTTTTTT. The full variable domain, rest sourced from reference TRBV15 and TRBJ2-2, is DAMVIQNPRYQVTQFGKPVTLSCSQTLNHNVMYWYQQKSSQAPKLLFHYYDKDFNNEADTPDNFQSRRPNTSFCFLDIRSPGLGDTAMYLCATSRGGNTGELFFGEGSRLTVL.

This clone is a singleton in its sample. J is TRBJ2-2 and V is TRBV6-5; 7 nucleotides align to TRBD1. V was pared by 5 bases and J by 7 bases, with 10 bases of the junction left unmatched. CDR3 length equals 15 residues. Germline CDR1 is MNHEY and CDR2 is SVGAGI. The CDR3 reads CASSPRQGSSGELFF. The CDR3 coding sequence is TGTGCCAGCAGTCCCCGACAGGGTAGTAGCGGGGAGCTGTTTTTT.

This clone was counted a single time. This rearrangement joins TRBV4-1 to TRBJ2-7, with D perhaps TRBD2 (6 bases). The germline gives CDR1 MGHRA, CDR2 YSYEKL. The CDR3 is 12 residues long. Trimming shortened V by 3 bases and J by 3 bases, and 6 bases separated the two germline ends. The CDR3 bases are TGCGCCAGCAGCCACGGGGGCTACGAGCAGTACTTC. Translation: CASSHGGYEQYF.

The chain links TRBV15 to TRBJ2-7; no clear D. Germline V gene sequence: CDR1 LNHNV, CDR2 YYDKDF (reference sequence). This CDR3 has 12 residues. V was shortened by 2 bases and J by 6 bases, with 8 bases between the two germline ends. The CDR3 loop reads CATSRSLSEQYF. CDR3 coding DNA: TGTGCCACCAGCAGATCCCTTAGCGAGCAGTACTTC.

The genes are TRBV13 and TRBJ2-1; D remains ambiguous. V shed 10 bases and J shed 5 bases, with 18 bases lying between them. Germline V CDR1 and CDR2: PRHDT, FYEKMQ (reference sequence). The CDR3 has 14 residues. CDR3 loop: CAIAVGFANNEQFF. In DNA, the CDR3 is TGTGCCATCGCAGTGGGTTTCGCCAACAATGAGCAGTTCTTC.

This clone was seen just once. V gene TRBV9 combines with J gene TRBJ2-7; D could derive from TRBD1 or TRBD2 (5 bases each). The V gene's germline CDR1 is SGDLS and CDR2 YYNGEE. V was pared by 4 bases and J by 3 bases, with 11 bases between. CDR3 length equals 13 residues. CDR3 in amino acids: CASSPRDGYEQYF. The CDR3 region has the DNA TGTGCCAGCAGCCCCCGGGACGGCTACGAGCAGTACTTC.

This sequence joins TRBV11-3 and TRBJ2-5, with TRBD2 identical over 10 bases. This CDR3 has 17 amino acids. Germline V gene data show CDR1 as SGHNT and CDR2 as YENEEA. The trim removed 4 bases at V and 4 bases at J, leaving 12 bases unmatched. In nucleotides, the CDR3 is TGTGCCAGCAGCTCCCCTCCAGCGGGGGGGGGCCCAGAGACCCAGTACTTC. Amino acids: CASSSPPAGGGPETQYF. Full variable domain (remainder filled in from reference TRBV11-3 and TRBJ2-5): EAGVVQSPRYKIIEKKQPVAFWCNPISGHNTLYWYLQNLGQGPELLIRYENEEAVDDSQLPKDRFSAERLKGVDSTLKIQPAELGDSAVYLCASSSPPAGGGPETQYFGPGTRLLVL.

The rearrangement uses TRBV11-2 and TRBJ2-7; D ambiguous. The V gene's germline CDR1 is SGHAT and CDR2 FQNNGV. V was trimmed by 0 bases and J by 2 bases, leaving 11 bases between them. The CDR3 loop spans 15 amino acids. The CDR3 protein is CASSLEVGPAYEQYF. The CDR3 region has the DNA TGTGCCAGCAGCTTAGAGGTGGGTCCTGCCTACGAGCAGTACTTC.

The rearrangement links TRBV14 to TRBJ2-7, with 9 positions matching TRBD2. J gave up 6 bases and V 4 bases, and 7 bases lay outside the gene matches. Germline V CDR1 and CDR2: SGHDN, FVKESK. This CDR3 spans 14 amino acids. Here the CDR3 DNA reads TGTGCCAGCAGCCTAGCGGGGGCTGTCGGCGAGCAGTACTTC. Translation: CASSLAGAVGEQYF. The full variable domain, rest sourced from reference TRBV14 and TRBJ2-7, is EAGVTQFPSHSVIEKGQTVTLRCDPISGHDNLYWYRRVMGKEIKFLLHFVKESKQDESGMPNNRFLAERTGGTYSTLKVQPAELEDSGVYFCASSLAGAVGEQYFGPGTRLTVT.

The chain is built from TRBV6-1 and TRBJ1-1, with D perhaps TRBD1 (5 bases). Per the germline V gene, CDR1 is MNHNS and CDR2 is SASEGT. Trimming shortened V by 7 bases and J by 4 bases, and 16 bases separated the two germline ends. This CDR3 comprises 14 residues. The DNA for the CDR3 is TGTGCCAGCAAAACGGGGGGAAGGGGCACTGAAGCTTTCTTT. This translates into CASKTGGRGTEAFF.

This sequence joins TRBV5-4 and TRBJ2-7; D might be TRBD2 (5 bases). V lost 0 bases to trimming and J lost 2 bases, with 12 bases between them. The CDR3 is 15 residues long. Germline values: CDR1 SGHNT, CDR2 YYREEE (reference sequence). The CDR3 coding sequence is TGTGCCAGCAGCTTGGGAGGGCTTAGTCCCTACGAGCAGTACTTC. Translation gives CASSLGGLSPYEQYF.

The V gene is TRBV9, the J gene TRBJ2-1; TRBD1 matches 8 bases. V shed 5 bases and J 4 bases; nucleotides not matched to a gene: 14. CDR1 SGDLS and CDR2 YYNGEE come from the germline V gene. This CDR3 is built from 17 residues. The DNA for the CDR3 is TGTGCCAGCAGTGAATCAGGGGGCGCGTATCCTTACAATGAGCAGTTCTTC. It specifies CASSESGGAYPYNEQFF.

This chain joins TRBV7-6 and TRBJ1-1, with D possibly TRBD1 on 5 matching bases. This CDR3 region has 17 residues. From germline, CDR1 is SGHVS and CDR2 FNYEAQ. Trimming removed 1 base at V and 1 base at J, with 16 bases between. The CDR3 sequence: CASSLGVEGWRNTEAFF. CDR3 sequence (DNA): TGTGCCAGCAGCTTAGGTGTGGAGGGGTGGCGGAACACTGAAGCTTTCTTT.